This T cell receptor beta chain originates from a study of PD-1 blockade in classical Hodgkin lymphoma. Specified time point: cycle 4 day 1 (C4D1), after less than 7 weeks of nivolumab. Each patient relapsed following autologous stem cell transplantation, and prior brentuximab vedotin exposure differed. Trimming cost V 2 bases and J 0 bases, with 8 bases left between them. The CDR3 is 14 amino acids. The germline gives CDR1 SGHTS, CDR2 YDEGEE. TCRdb's table, derived via immunoSEQ multiplex PCR, lists solely in-frame clones and lacks some. The data show just under 65,000 clones, roughly 89% seen once. The material was peripheral blood mononuclear cells (PBMCs), obtained before the fourth cycle of nivolumab. The receptor was derived from a human donor with classical Hodgkin lymphoma. The chain is built from TRBV5-8 and TRBJ1-1, with unresolved D. The CDR3 here is CASSFIRMNTEAFF. The DNA for the CDR3 is TGTGCCAGCAGCTTCATTCGCATGAACACTGAAGCTTTCTTT.